What follows is one T cell receptor beta chain and its context. Antigen unknown. These data come from a study of shared clonotypes between healthy human individuals. Study findings and constraints: An effect of sequencing depth on clonotype sharing among donors was expected.

Genomic DNA (from each subset) was split evenly across several immunoSEQ plates. Sequencing on ten immunoSEQ deep assay plates was performed for unsorted PBMC DNA. Libraries were prepared by immunoSEQ multiplex PCR; TCRdb keeps only in-frame clonotypes and omits some of them. The sample includes about 470,000 clones, roughly 77% of them seen just once. Germline assignment: CDR1 SGHAT and CDR2 FQNNGV. The trim removed 2 bases at V and 8 bases at J, leaving 15 bases unmatched. The CDR3 runs 17 residues. The sequenced sample was PBMCs. The rearrangement uses TRBV11-2 and TRBJ2-1, with 7 bases matching TRBD2. This TCR derives from a woman in her forties in good health. Some clones in this sample may be carry-over from other donors' samples. CDR3 nucleotide sequence: TGTGCCAGCAGCTTATCCCCTCGCGGGAGCCTCGGGTATGAGCAGTTCTTC. Protein: CASSLSPRGSLGYEQFF.